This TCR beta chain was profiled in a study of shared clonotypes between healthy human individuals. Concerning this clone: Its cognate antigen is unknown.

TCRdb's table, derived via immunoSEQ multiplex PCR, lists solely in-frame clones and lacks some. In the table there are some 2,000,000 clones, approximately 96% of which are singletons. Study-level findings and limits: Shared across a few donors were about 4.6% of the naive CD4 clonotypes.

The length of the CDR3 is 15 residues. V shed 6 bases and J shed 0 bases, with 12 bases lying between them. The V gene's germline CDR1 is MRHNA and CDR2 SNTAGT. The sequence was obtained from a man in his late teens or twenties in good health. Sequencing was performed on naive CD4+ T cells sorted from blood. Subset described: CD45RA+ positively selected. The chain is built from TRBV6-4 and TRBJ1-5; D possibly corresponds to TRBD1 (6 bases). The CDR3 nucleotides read TGTGCCAGCAGGGCAGGGGAGTTTAGCAATCAGCCCCAGCATTTT. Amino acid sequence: CASRAGEFSNQPQHF.